This T cell receptor beta chain was identified in a study of blood T cell repertoires in COVID-19. V lost 6 bases and J lost 3; bases outside the gene matches: 7. The CDR3 totals 15 residues. CDR1 is MNHNY, CDR2 SVGAGI, per germline (reference sequence). Only in-frame clones appear in the TCRdb table, and some are missing; sequencing was by immunoSEQ multiplex PCR. This table has 200,000 to 250,000 clones, about nine tenths appearing once. Adults between roughly 18 and 89 years of age took part from under 30 US areas. Material for sequencing was PBMCs or T cells enriched from blood (not recorded which). The source is a man aged 25 to 40 in a cohort exposed to, infected with or recovered from COVID-19 (not recorded which). V usage is TRBV6-6 and J usage is TRBJ1-1; 10 bases align to TRBD1. The CDR3 DNA reads TGTGCCAGCAGGGTCGGGGGACAGGGGTACACTGAAGCTTTCTTT. Translating gives CASRVGGQGYTEAFF.